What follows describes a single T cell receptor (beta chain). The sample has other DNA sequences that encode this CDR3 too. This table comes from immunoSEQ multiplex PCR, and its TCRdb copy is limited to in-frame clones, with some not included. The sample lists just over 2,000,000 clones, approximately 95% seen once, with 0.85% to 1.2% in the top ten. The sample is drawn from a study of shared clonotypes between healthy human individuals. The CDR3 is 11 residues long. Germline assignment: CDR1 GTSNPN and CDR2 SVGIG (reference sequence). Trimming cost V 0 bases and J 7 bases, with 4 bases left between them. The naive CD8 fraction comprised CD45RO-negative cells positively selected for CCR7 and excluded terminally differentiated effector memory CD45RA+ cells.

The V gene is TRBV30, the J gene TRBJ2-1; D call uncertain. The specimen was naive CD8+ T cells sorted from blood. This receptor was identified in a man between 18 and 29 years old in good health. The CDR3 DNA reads TGTGCCTGGAGTGTAGTAAATGAGCAGTTCTTC. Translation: CAWSVVNEQFF.